These 18 T cell receptor beta chains originate from one sample sequenced in a study of blood T cell repertoires in COVID-19. Only in-frame clones appear in the TCRdb table, and some are missing; sequencing was by immunoSEQ multiplex PCR. The repertoire holds fewer than 110,000 clones, with about 89% as singletons. Input material: peripheral blood. All receptors come from a woman aged 30 to 39 with acute or convalescent COVID-19.

This chain joins TRBV28 and TRBJ1-3; D remains ambiguous. Trimming took off 3 bases at V and 0 bases at J, with 12 bases between the two ends. Germline V gives CDR1 MDHEN, CDR2 SYDVKM. CDR3 length equals 16 residues. CDR3 amino acids: CASSFSGGFSGNTIYF. The DNA for the CDR3 is TGTGCCAGCAGTTTCAGTGGTGGCTTCTCTGGAAACACCATATATTTT.

This clone has a handful of counts. In DNA form, the CDR3 reads TGTGCCAGCAGCCCGGACAGCTATGGCTACACCTTC. Translating it yields CASSPDSYGYTF. The V call is TRBV28, the J call TRBJ1-2, with D tentatively TRBD1 (6 bases). Looked up from germline, CDR1 is MDHEN and CDR2 is SYDVKM. The CDR3 is 12 amino acids. Trimming took off 6 bases at V and 4 bases at J, with 9 bases between the two ends.

The chain recombines TRBV6-4 with TRBJ1-5; a possible D gene is TRBD1 (6 bases). V was trimmed by 0 bases and J by 2 bases, leaving 11 bases between them. This CDR3 has 16 residues. Germline loops: CDR1 MRHNA, CDR2 SNTAGT. The CDR3, as DNA: TGTGCCAGCAGTGACTCCAAGGGGGTCTGCAATCAGCCCCAGCATTTT. Translating gives CASSDSKGVCNQPQHF.

This clone appeared a single time. The chain uses TRBV12-5 and TRBJ2-2; 7 nucleotides match TRBD1. The germline gives CDR1 LGHNT, CDR2 FRNRAP. The length of the CDR3 is 16 residues. V dropped 1 base and J dropped 0; count of bases not matched to a gene: 2. In nucleotides, the CDR3 is TGTGCTAGTGGTTTGGGGACAGGATCGAACACCGGGGAGCTGTTTTTT. It is translated as CASGLGTGSNTGELFF.

For the CDR3, the DNA is TGCGCCAGCAGTGGTGTGGGAGGGGTGGGACGCTACAATGAGCAGTTCTTC. Translated: CASSGVGGVGRYNEQFF. The V call is TRBV10-1, the J call TRBJ2-1, with 7 bases that match TRBD2. This CDR3 is built from 17 residues. Per the germline V gene, CDR1 is WNHNN and CDR2 is SYGVQD (reference sequence). The junction had 12 bases not matched to a gene; V was cut back by 4 bases and J by 3 bases.

The rearrangement joins TRBV6-5 to TRBJ1-6; TRBD1 matches at 8 bases. CDR3 length: 15 amino acids. CDR1 is MNHEY, CDR2 SVGAGI, per germline. V lost 7 bases to trimming and J lost 7 bases; unmatched junction nucleotides: 9. DNA for the CDR3: TGTGCCAGCACCCCAACCTGGACAGGGAATTCACCCCTCCACTTT. It is translated as CASTPTWTGNSPLHF.

The chain couples TRBV27 to TRBJ1-2; 7 bases align to TRBD1. Trimming cost V 4 bases and J 2 bases; bases outside gene matches: 7. CDR1 and CDR2 (germline): MNHEY, SMNVEV (reference sequence). The CDR3 extends over 15 amino acids. CDR3 in amino acids: CASSSRQGANYGYTF. Here the CDR3 DNA reads TGTGCCAGCAGTTCCAGACAGGGCGCCAACTATGGCTACACCTTC.

This clone showed up just a few times. The same CDR3 can be traced to other DNA sequences in this sample. The CDR3 DNA reads TGTGCCAGCAGCGTAGGGTCGGGGGGCTTATACGAGCAGTACTTC. Encoded protein: CASSVGSGGLYEQYF. The chain joins TRBV9 to TRBJ2-7; tentatively, D is TRBD2 (7 bases). The V end lost 0 bases, the J end lost 4 bases, and 14 bases lay between the germline ends. The germline gives CDR1 SGDLS, CDR2 YYNGEE. This CDR3 has 15 residues.

The chain uses TRBV6-5 and TRBJ2-7, with D possibly matching TRBD1 (6 bases). Per the germline V gene, CDR1 is MNHEY and CDR2 is SVGAGI. Trimming took off 9 bases at V and 3 bases at J, with 12 bases between the two ends. The CDR3 length is 12 residues. The CDR3 DNA follows: TGTGCCAGTGGGCAGGGGTTCTACGAGCAGTACTTC. Its protein product is CASGQGFYEQYF.

The gene calls are TRBV6-6 and TRBJ1-5; D call uncertain. The V and J ends lost 6 bases and 2 bases respectively, with 11 bases between them. Germline loops: CDR1 MNHNY, CDR2 SVGAGI (reference sequence). The CDR3 spans 14 residues. CDR3 sequence (DNA): TGTGCCAGCAGGCCGGGAGGAGGCAATCAGCCCCAGCATTTT. Translation: CASRPGGGNQPQHF.

This clone was observed a single time. This chain connects TRBV20-1 to TRBJ1-2, with D possibly TRBD1 on 5 matching bases. The CDR3 contains 13 residues. The V gene's germline CDR1 is DFQATT and CDR2 SNEGSKA (reference sequence). V was shortened by 3 bases and J by 9 bases, with 17 bases between the two germline ends. CDR3 region: CSASPLPGSSYTF. CDR3 nucleotides: TGCAGTGCTAGTCCGCTTCCAGGGTCGAGCTACACCTTC.

CDR3 loop: CAWSVNAAREQFF. CDR3 sequence (DNA): TGTGCCTGGAGTGTAAATGCGGCGCGAGAGCAGTTCTTC. This chain links TRBV30 with TRBJ2-1, with no clear D. CDR1 is GTSNPN and CDR2 is SVGIG in the germline V gene (reference sequence). CDR3 length equals 13 residues. The V end lost 0 bases, the J end lost 10 bases, and 13 bases lay between the germline ends.

The chain recombines TRBV5-1 with TRBJ2-1; weak D call: TRBD2 (6 bases). CDR1 and CDR2 (germline): SGHRS, YFSETQ. V was clipped by 3 bases and J by 0 bases, with 10 bases between them. This CDR3 is 15 amino acids long. CDR3 sequence (DNA): TGCGCCAGCAGCTCTGGGGGGAGCTCCTACAATGAGCAGTTCTTC. Its protein is CASSSGGSSYNEQFF. The full variable domain, with the rest looked up from reference TRBV5-1 and TRBJ2-1, is KAGVTQTPRYLIKTRGQQVTLSCSPISGHRSVSWYQQTPGQGLQFLFEYFSETQRNKGNFPGRFSGRQFSNSRSEMNVSTLELGDSALYLCASSSGGSSYNEQFFGPGTRLTVL.

This chain links TRBV6-5 with TRBJ2-7; 7 bases match TRBD1. The CDR3 runs to 15 residues. CDR1 and CDR2 (germline): MNHEY, SVGAGI. The V segment lost 6 bases and the J segment 5 bases; nucleotides outside the gene matches: 13. CDR3 loop: CASRPQGDRLDEQYF. CDR3 in DNA: TGTGCCAGCAGACCACAAGGGGACAGATTGGACGAGCAGTACTTC.

The rearrangement links TRBV19 to TRBJ2-4; TRBD1 might be the D (6 bases). CDR3 length: 15 residues. V was shortened by 5 bases and J by 7 bases, with 18 bases between the two germline ends. Germline V gives CDR1 LNHDA, CDR2 SQIVND (reference sequence). CDR3 loop: CASSSEQGIRNIQYF. The CDR3 bases are TGTGCCAGTAGTTCGGAACAGGGTATTAGGAACATTCAGTACTTC.

This clone has more than one count but fewer than ten. The V and J genes are TRBV19 and TRBJ2-7; 7 bases fit TRBD2. The CDR3 consists of 15 residues. Germline V gene sequence: CDR1 LNHDA, CDR2 SQIVND (reference sequence). After removal of 3 bases from V and 3 bases from J, the junction contained 8 bases not matched to a gene. CDR3 nucleotide sequence: TGTGCCAGTAGTATTGGCGGACTAGGCGGCTACGAGCAGTACTTC. Translating it yields CASSIGGLGGYEQYF.

The V and J genes are TRBV27 and TRBJ2-7; 8 positions agree with TRBD1. The CDR3 totals 15 residues. CDR1 is MNHEY, CDR2 SMNVEV, per germline (reference sequence). The V gene end was trimmed by 2 bases and the J gene end by 5 bases; junction bases not matched to a gene: 8. Here the CDR3 DNA reads TGTGCCAGCAGTTTAGTTGGGGACAGGTTCAACGAGCAGTACTTC. Its protein is CASSLVGDRFNEQYF.

The rearrangement links TRBV9 to TRBJ1-2; 7 positions agree with TRBD1. The CDR3 runs to 15 residues. CDR1 SGDLS and CDR2 YYNGEE come from the germline V gene. With 4 bases clipped from V and 6 bases from J, the junction kept 12 bases outside the gene matches. This chain's CDR3 is CASSPIDRVRDGYTF. CDR3 DNA sequence: TGTGCCAGCAGCCCCATCGACAGGGTGAGGGATGGCTACACCTTC. The full variable domain, in which reference TRBV9 and TRBJ1-2 provide the parts outside the CDR3, is DSGVTQTPKHLITATGQRVTLRCSPRSGDLSVYWYQQSLDQGLQFLIQYYNGEERAKGNILERFSAQQFPDLHSELNLSSLELGDSALYFCASSPIDRVRDGYTFGSGTRLTVV.